This TCR beta chain was retrieved from a study of blood T cell repertoires in COVID-19 (dated by TCRdb to the early 2020s). The study in broad terms: The collaborator samples originated in the United States, Italy and Spain and spanned the acute and convalescent phases of COVID-19. The prospective study material was composed of cDNA or gDNA derived from T cells, B-cell-depleted T cells, or PBMCs. Subjects who had been exposed to COVID-19, were actively infected with it, or had recovered from it provided the deeply sampled blood TCRbeta repertoires that made up the dataset. The repertoires were released in a freely available public database intended as a resource for research on the immune response to SARS-CoV-2. The samples were drawn from the first 160 participants of the ongoing ImmuneRACE study and from 1,254 subjects provided by 6 global collaborators. A de-identified subject ID, COVID-19 status, age in years and sex were almost always included in the sample metadata. Where HLA class I and class II types were available, the types were taken from metadata supplied by the sample provider, not from assay-based typing.

The CDR3 has 17 amino acids, counting the end cysteine and phenylalanine. Solely the CDR3 DNA is kept, with 51 bases framed from the first base. CDR1 is given as SGHDN and CDR2 as FVKESK, both from the germline V gene. V is trimmed back by 2 bases and J by 7 bases, and the junction contains 12 bases that no gene match accounts for. TCRbeta CDR3 regions were amplified from genomic DNA by means of the immunoSEQ Assay, a bias-controlled multiplex PCR. For the original study's pipeline: The number of nucleated cells in each sample was estimated by amplification of reference gene primers within the assay. To quantify the absolute abundance of each unique TCRbeta CDR3 rearrangement, sequence reads were collapsed and filtered. For each sample, productive Simpson clonality was calculated as the square root of Simpson's diversity index across productive rearrangements. Imported from immuneACCESS, the table was reduced by TCRdb to in-frame sequences with V and J called. These copies leave out some clones; in studies compared against another copy, an unresolved V gene accounts for under half, and the cause of the remainder is not known. V and J calls plus clone size are reproduced from that table; the DNA served to infer D and trimming. This sample comprises roughly 49,000 clones, about 86% of them detected only once. The top ten clones comprise 6.1% of the sample.

Regarding this clone: Its antigen is currently not known. Qualities for individual bases were not recorded, and no much larger clone is one base off.

What the research found in general, with its limitations: How much clinical and demographic metadata was included differed by source and by participant, and the metadata was provided uncurated.

The collaborating institutions used their own protocols to collect whole blood in K2EDTA tubes. For TCRbeta analysis, collaborators shipped samples in one of three forms: frozen whole blood, isolated PBMCs, or DNA extracted from either of those sample types. Recombination joined TRBV14 with TRBJ2-3, and TRBD1 matches 10 of the central bases. This TCR was sampled from a woman over 75 with acute or convalescent COVID-19. Sequenced: peripheral blood. The CDR3 has the sequence CASSQIDRGPLSYTQYF. The sequence in DNA is TGTGCCAGCAGCCAAATAGACAGGGGGCCGCTCTCCTATACGCAGTATTTT.